The following is a TCR beta chain sequence with its context. CDR1 and CDR2 from the germline V gene are SGHNT and YENEEA. The germline V and J ends were trimmed by 1 base and 5 bases, with 2 bases remaining between them. This CDR3 is built from 11 residues. These data come from a study of OX40 agonist ivuxolimab in advanced cancers. Generated by immunoSEQ multiplex PCR, the TCRdb table keeps only in-frame clones and is missing some. Among 40,000 or so clones listed, about 85% were seen once. Sequencing used CD4+ or CD8+ T cells sorted from blood, obtained in a trial of the OX40 agonist ivuxolimab. The TCR was taken from an adult with an advanced solid tumor such as melanoma, head and neck, liver or kidney cancer. This chain uses TRBV11-3 with TRBJ2-5; D is unclear. The CDR3 protein is CASSLAETQYF. The CDR3 bases are TGTGCCAGCAGCTTAGCGGAGACCCAGTACTTC.